This T cell receptor beta chain comes out of a study of blood T cell repertoires in COVID-19. Study-wide context: Acute and convalescent COVID-19 specimens originated in the United States, Italy and Spain.

Participants spanned ages about 18 to 90 years and resided in roughly 22 US areas. The recovered donors of Cohort 3 showed two negative PCRs, clearance, or symptom resolution. Produced via immunoSEQ multiplex PCR; TCRdb's table is partial and in-frame only. This sample has 300,000 to 400,000 clones, with 75% to 90% found just once. Trimming pared 6 bases from V and 9 bases from J, leaving 21 bases between. The CDR3 is made up of 15 amino acids. Germline CDR1 MDHEN, CDR2 SYDVKM. This clonotype was sampled from a man aged 55 to 70 who had recovered from COVID-19. The rearrangement uses TRBV28 and TRBJ1-5, with a tentative D call TRBD1 (5 bases). The sample consisted of PBMCs or T cells enriched from blood (not recorded which). Here the CDR3 reads CASRYWTTVQGPQHF. CDR3 coding DNA: TGTGCCAGCAGGTACTGGACGACAGTTCAAGGGCCCCAGCATTTT. Together with reference TRBV28 and TRBJ1-5, the CDR3 gives the full variable domain: DVKVTQSSRYLVKRTGEKVFLECVQDMDHENMFWYRQDPGLGLRLIYFSYDVKMKEKGDIPEGYSVSREKKERFSLILESASTNQTSMYLCASRYWTTVQGPQHFGDGTRLSIL.